These 29 T cell receptor beta chains were all obtained from the same sample, sequenced in a study of T cells in Graves' hyperthyroidism and ophthalmopathy. RNA transcripts provided the source from which TCR beta CDR3 regions were amplified. Carried out on the TCR CDR3, a first-round RT-PCR used the HTBI primer set. TCRdb recomputed calls from the multiplex PCR reads with MiXCR, one row per CDR3 protein. This sample carries about 720,000 distinct CDR3 sequences, 18% of them seen once, and the ten largest clones take 15% to 20%. Sample: blood. The receptors here all came from a woman in her 50s with Graves' hyperthyroidism that later progressed to Graves' ophthalmopathy.

This clonotype came up a few times. The rearrangement uses TRBV6-1 and TRBJ2-1; no definite D call. Germline-derived CDR1 and CDR2 are MNHNS and SASEGT. The length of the CDR3 is 17 residues. V was pared by 0 bases and J by 0 bases, with 12 bases between. This CDR3 is CASSEARRPSSYNEQFF. The CDR3 DNA reads TGTGCCAGCAGTGAAGCAAGAAGACCAAGCTCCTACAATGAGCAGTTCTTC.

About this clonotype itself: The junction differs from germline at one of its ends, possibly a read error. The chain recombines TRBV5-1 with TRBJ2-3; possibly TRBD1 for D (7 bases). Germline CDR1 reads SGHRS; CDR2 reads YFSETQ. The CDR3 consists of 15 residues. The CDR3 bases are TGCGCCAGCAACGCAGGGGGGTCAAGCACAGATATGCAGTATTTT. This translates into CASNAGGSSTDMQYF.

The table lists this clonotype with a few counts. CDR3 sequence reads: CAWSVLGGLETQYF. The CDR3 DNA is TGTGCCTGGAGTGTACTGGGGGGGCTGGAGACCCAGTACTTC. The V and J genes are TRBV30 and TRBJ2-5, with D possibly being TRBD2 (7 bases). Germline CDR1 is GTSNPN and CDR2 is SVGIG (reference sequence). With 0 bases removed from V and 5 bases from J, the gap between germline ends came to 13 bases. This CDR3 is 14 amino acids long.

This clonotype was seen many times. This chain uses TRBV12-3 or TRBV12-4 with TRBJ1-5; D unresolved. Trimming cost V 3 bases and J 5 bases, with 11 bases left between them. The CDR3 covers 14 residues. The DNA for the CDR3 is TGTGCCAGCAGTTTTTGGGCAGGAGATCAGCCCCAGCATTTT. Its translation: CASSFWAGDQPQHF.

The chain couples TRBV6-1 to TRBJ1-5; no clear D gene. CDR1 and CDR2 (germline): MNHNS, SASEGT. The CDR3 consists of 16 residues. V lost 1 base and J 4 bases, leaving 14 bases between the germline ends. In DNA, the CDR3 is TGTGCCAGCAGTGAAGAAGGAGGACTGTGGAATCAGCCCCAGCATTTT. Translating gives CASSEEGGLWNQPQHF.

The chain carries TRBV7-2 and TRBJ2-1; 9 bases map to TRBD1. The V gene end was trimmed by 5 bases and the J gene end by 12 bases; junction bases not matched to a gene: 11. CDR3 length: 14 residues. Germline V lookup: CDR1 SGHTA, CDR2 FQGNSA. This CDR3 reads CASSIRSRTGVQFF. In DNA form, the CDR3 reads TGTGCCAGCAGCATCCGGTCGCGGACAGGGGTGCAGTTCTTC.

V and J are TRBV11-2 and TRBJ2-7; D ambiguous. The CDR3 is 15 amino acids. In germline, CDR1 is SGHAT, CDR2 FQNNGV. Trimming shortened V by 4 bases and J by 5 bases, and 18 bases separated the two germline ends. CDR3 sequence (DNA): TGTGCCAGCAGCTCAGATGACGCAGAGTTCCACGAGCAGTACTTC. It specifies CASSSDDAEFHEQYF.

This clonotype was seen at least ten times. The chain has TRBV11-2 and TRBJ2-2; 7 bases are a match to TRBD1. This CDR3 contains 16 residues. Germline CDR1 reads SGHAT; CDR2 reads FQNNGV. J lost 2 bases, V lost 5 bases, and 8 bases had no gene match. The CDR3, as DNA: TGTGCCAGCAGCCCGAGGACAGGTGTAAACACCGGGGAGCTGTTTTTT. Translating gives CASSPRTGVNTGELFF.

This clonotype occurred many times. The gene calls are TRBV2 and TRBJ2-1; the D gene could be TRBD1 or TRBD2 (5 bases each). This CDR3 is 16 amino acids long. Germline assignment: CDR1 SNHLY and CDR2 FYNNEI. V lost 0 bases and J lost 6, with 15 bases in between. For the CDR3, the DNA is TGTGCCAGCAGTGAAGCGTCGGGACCTAGGGGCAATGAGCAGTTCTTC. Its protein product is CASSEASGPRGNEQFF. The full variable domain, with the rest looked up from reference TRBV2 and TRBJ2-1, is EPEVTQTPSHQVTQMGQEVILRCVPISNHLYFYWYRQILGQKVEFLVSFYNNEISEKSEIFDDQFSVERPDGSNFTLKIRSTKLEDSAMYFCASSEASGPRGNEQFFGPGTRLTVL.

The chain carries TRBV19 and TRBJ1-5, with D maybe TRBD1 (5 bases). Germline lookup yields CDR1 LNHDA and CDR2 SQIVND (reference sequence). V lost 1 base and J lost 9, with 13 bases in between. This CDR3 has 14 amino acids. Here the CDR3 reads CASSIVPDGTPQHF. DNA of the CDR3: TGTGCCAGTAGTATAGTCCCAGATGGGACGCCCCAGCATTTT.

The genes are TRBV30 and TRBJ2-6; D possibly corresponds to TRBD1 (5 bases). Trimming removed 8 bases from V and 0 bases from J, with 20 bases in between. CDR3 length: 17 residues. Germline CDR1 reads GTSNPN; CDR2 reads SVGIG (reference sequence). This CDR3 reads CASFRTTAYSGANVLTF. CDR3 DNA sequence: TGTGCCAGTTTTCGCACGACAGCTTACTCTGGGGCCAACGTCCTGACTTTC.

This clonotype has a handful of counts. The rearrangement links TRBV6-6 to TRBJ2-1, with 13 bases lining up with TRBD2. V was clipped by 0 bases and J by 5 bases; unmatched bases: 4. The CDR3 is 17 amino acids. Germline CDR1 MNHNY, CDR2 SVGAGI (reference sequence). The CDR3 region is CASSYSTSGGPHNEQFF. The DNA of the CDR3 is TGTGCCAGCAGTTACTCGACTAGCGGGGGGCCTCACAATGAGCAGTTCTTC.

This clonotype has just a few counts. The chain carries TRBV6-1 and TRBJ2-5; tentatively, D is TRBD2 (7 bases). V lost 6 bases to trimming and J lost 3 bases, with 20 bases between them. The length of the CDR3 is 16 residues. CDR1 and CDR2 from the germline V gene are MNHNS and SASEGT. CDR3 protein: CASRGGALGEEETQYF. The DNA of the CDR3 is TGTGCCAGCAGGGGGGGGGCCCTGGGGGAGGAAGAGACCCAGTACTTC.

The rearrangement joins TRBV7-8 to TRBJ2-1, with D uncertain. Looked up from germline, CDR1 is SGHVS and CDR2 is FQNEAQ. V gave up 5 bases and J gave up 2 bases, with 10 bases separating them. The length of the CDR3 is 14 residues. CDR3 DNA sequence: TGTGCCAGCAGCCACGGAGAGGCCTACAATGAGCAGTTCTTC. Residues: CASSHGEAYNEQFF.

This clonotype was seen at least ten times. This chain uses TRBV6-1 with TRBJ1-1; no definite D call. V was clipped by 5 bases and J by 0 bases, with 16 bases between them. This CDR3 region has 16 residues. Germline V gene lookup returns CDR1 MNHNS and CDR2 SASEGT. CDR3 residues: CASSYPSVRMNTEAFF. The CDR3 DNA reads as TGTGCCAGCAGTTATCCCAGCGTCAGGATGAACACTGAAGCTTTCTTT.

The chain couples TRBV7-6 to TRBJ2-5; D gene uncertain. Trimming left V 1 base short and J 12 bases short, with 15 bases between. The CDR3 runs to 13 residues. Germline CDR1 SGHVS, CDR2 FNYEAQ. This chain's CDR3 is CASSLDRVQAKYF. In nucleotides, the CDR3 is TGTGCCAGCAGCTTAGATAGGGTGCAAGCAAAGTACTTC.

Only a few counts were recorded for this clonotype. The chain is built from TRBV20-1 and TRBJ2-3, with 8 positions matching TRBD2. Per germline, CDR1 DFQATT and CDR2 SNEGSKA (reference sequence). The CDR3 length is 13 residues. The V segment lost 1 base and the J segment 6 bases; nucleotides outside the gene matches: 3. CDR3 amino acids: CSARAGGLDTQYF. The DNA for the CDR3 is TGCAGTGCTAGAGCGGGGGGGCTGGATACGCAGTATTTT.

The chain is built from TRBV4-1 and TRBJ1-2; D is possibly TRBD1 (5 bases). The V gene's germline CDR1 is MGHRA and CDR2 YSYEKL. CDR3 length: 15 residues. Deletions cut 0 bases from V and 4 bases from J, with 12 bases between. The CDR3 DNA is TGCGCCAGCAGCCAAGAGGGGGGACGGATCTATGGCTACACCTTC. Its protein product is CASSQEGGRIYGYTF.

The chain employs TRBV4-1 and TRBJ1-1; 7 bases are shared with TRBD1. Germline-derived CDR1 and CDR2 are MGHRA and YSYEKL. The CDR3 has 14 residues. V lost 0 bases and J lost 5; bases outside the gene matches: 3. CDR3 DNA sequence: TGCGCCAGCAGCCAAGAGGACAGGAGGACTGAAGCTTTCTTT. It translates to CASSQEDRRTEAFF.

This clonotype showed up many times. The genes are TRBV12-5 and TRBJ1-1, with TRBD1 as a possible D gene (5 bases). Germline lookup yields CDR1 LGHNT and CDR2 FRNRAP. This CDR3 comprises 15 residues. V gave up 7 bases and J gave up 8 bases, with 23 bases separating them. The CDR3 spells CASAYSTPGEKEAFF. The DNA of the CDR3 is TGTGCTAGTGCCTATTCTACCCCGGGGGAGAAGGAAGCTTTCTTT.

The chain links TRBV10-1 to TRBJ2-5; D may be TRBD1 (6 bases). This CDR3 comprises 13 residues. V gave up 3 bases and J gave up 2 bases, with 7 bases separating them. The germline CDR1 and CDR2 sequences are WNHNN and SYGVQD (reference sequence). Written as DNA, the CDR3 is TGCGCCAGCAGTGACGGACAGCAAGAGACCCAGTACTTC. This gives the protein CASSDGQQETQYF.

The chain employs TRBV12-3 or TRBV12-4 and TRBJ2-1; TRBD2 matches at 11 bases. Trimming took 5 bases from V and 4 from J; bases not matched to a gene: 10. CDR3 size: 17 residues. Written as DNA, the CDR3 is TGTGCCAGCAGTAATAGCGGGGGGGCCTTCGGTTACAATGAGCAGTTCTTC. Encoded protein: CASSNSGGAFGYNEQFF.

The sample holds a few counts of this clonotype. The chain is built from TRBV6-5 and TRBJ2-3, with D possibly TRBD2 on 7 matching bases. The CDR3 consists of 17 residues. CDR1 MNHEY and CDR2 SVGAGI come from the germline V gene. V gave up 2 bases and J gave up 6 bases, with 21 bases separating them. CDR3 sequence: CASSYTDHGGPSDTQYF. Here the CDR3 DNA reads TGTGCCAGCAGTTACACGGATCACGGGGGGCCCTCGGATACGCAGTATTTT.

This clonotype was counted a few times. The J gene is TRBJ2-1, the V gene TRBV5-1; maybe TRBD2 (5 bases). The germline V gene encodes CDR1 SGHRS and CDR2 YFSETQ. This CDR3 contains 16 residues. Between the trimmed V and J ends, which lost 4 bases and 1 base, there was a span of 15 bases. CDR3 sequence: CASSTRTGRSYNEQFF. Written as DNA, the CDR3 is TGCGCCAGCAGCACGAGGACGGGGAGATCCTACAATGAGCAGTTCTTC.

The DNA for the CDR3 is TGTGCCAGCAGTGGACTAGCGGGGGGCAGGGGTGAAGAGACCCAGTACTTC. Translated, it gives CASSGLAGGRGEETQYF. The V and J genes are TRBV6-1 and TRBJ2-5; 13 bases are shared with TRBD2. CDR3 length equals 17 residues. Germline lookup yields CDR1 MNHNS and CDR2 SASEGT. The V gene end was trimmed by 4 bases and the J gene end by 3 bases; junction bases not matched to a gene: 8.

This clonotype has only a few counts. The V call is TRBV7-9, the J call TRBJ1-3; D might be TRBD1 (5 bases). Germline V gene data show CDR1 as SEHNR and CDR2 as FQNEAQ (reference sequence). V shed 3 bases and J shed 1 base, with 13 bases lying between them. This CDR3 region has 16 residues. DNA for the CDR3: TGTGCCAGCAGCTTTACCGGGACCCTTTCTGGAAACACCATATATTTT. Protein product: CASSFTGTLSGNTIYF. Using reference TRBV7-9 and TRBJ1-3 for the parts outside the CDR3, the full variable domain is DTGVSQNPRHKITKRGQNVTFRCDPISEHNRLYWYRQTLGQGPEFLTYFQNEAQLEKSRLLSDRFSAERPKGSFSTLEIQRTEQGDSAMYLCASSFTGTLSGNTIYFGEGSWLTVV.

The gene calls are TRBV6-9 and TRBJ1-2, with 7 bases fitting TRBD1. Per the germline V gene, CDR1 is MNHGY and CDR2 is SVAAGI. After removal of 4 bases from V and 5 bases from J, the junction contained 19 bases not matched to a gene. This CDR3 has 18 amino acids. CDR3 in DNA: TGTGCCAGCAGTTCCCACTCATCGGCCCGGGACAGCGAGTATGGCTACACCTTC. This gives the protein CASSSHSSARDSEYGYTF.

The chain joins TRBV2 to TRBJ1-5; 10 bases agree with TRBD1. This CDR3 spans 14 amino acids. CDR1 is SNHLY, CDR2 FYNNEI, per germline. The J segment lost 6 bases and the V segment lost 4 bases, leaving 3 bases of the junction unmatched. The CDR3 bases are TGTGCCAGCAGTGTGAGGGACAGGGGTCAGCCCCAGCATTTT. It translates to CASSVRDRGQPQHF.

The chain combines TRBV19 with TRBJ2-2; the match to TRBD2 covers 13 bases. CDR1 LNHDA and CDR2 SQIVND come from the germline V gene (reference sequence). V trimming: 7 bases; J trimming: 0 bases; junction bases outside the gene matches: 5. The CDR3 sequence is 17 residues long. CDR3 sequence: CASIQTSGGTNTGELFF. The CDR3 DNA follows: TGTGCCAGTATCCAGACTAGCGGGGGGACGAACACCGGGGAGCTGTTTTTT.